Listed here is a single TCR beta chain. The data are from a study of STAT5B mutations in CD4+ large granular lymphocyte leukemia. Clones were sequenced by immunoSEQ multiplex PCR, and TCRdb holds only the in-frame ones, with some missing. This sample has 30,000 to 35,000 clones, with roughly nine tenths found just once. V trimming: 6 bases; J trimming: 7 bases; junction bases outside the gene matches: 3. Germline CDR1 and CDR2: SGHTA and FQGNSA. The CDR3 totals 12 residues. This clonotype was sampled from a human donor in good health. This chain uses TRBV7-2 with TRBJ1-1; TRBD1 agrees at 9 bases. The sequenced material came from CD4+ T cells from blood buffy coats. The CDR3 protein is CASRATGGEAFF. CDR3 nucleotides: TGTGCCAGCAGGGCGACAGGGGGTGAAGCTTTCTTT. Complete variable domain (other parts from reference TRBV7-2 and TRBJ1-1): GAGVSQSPSNKVTEKGKDVELRCDPISGHTALYWYRQSLGQGLEFLIYFQGNSAPDKSGLPSDRFSAERTGGSVSTLTIQRTQQEDSAVYLCASRATGGEAFFGQGTRLTVV.